The 32 T cell receptor beta chains below were found in one sample sequenced in a study of T cell responses to AZD1222 COVID-19 vaccine. The table came from immunoSEQ multiplex PCR; TCRdb's copy has only in-frame clones and leaves some out. The data contain about 170,000 clones, roughly 92% of them singletons. Material: peripheral blood, obtained on day 0 of AZD1222 vaccination. The receptors were gathered from an adult in good health.

This clone was counted a single time. The chain joins TRBV6-5 to TRBJ2-1; 7 bases align to TRBD2. This CDR3 is 14 amino acids long. Germline CDR1 and CDR2: MNHEY and SVGAGI. V lost 8 bases, J lost 0 bases, and 4 bases stayed unmatched. DNA for the CDR3: TGTGCCAGCGGCGGCGGGAGCTCCTACAATGAGCAGTTCTTC. It translates to CASGGGSSYNEQFF.

The chain employs TRBV7-6 and TRBJ1-4; the D is unclear. Germline V gene data show CDR1 as SGHVS and CDR2 as FNYEAQ. The length of the CDR3 is 15 residues. V was trimmed by 0 bases and J by 4 bases, leaving 9 bases between them. CDR3 coding DNA: TGTGCCAGCAGCTTAGCGCGGGGAGTTAATGAAAAACTGTTTTTT. This encodes CASSLARGVNEKLFF.

In this sample, this clone turned up a few times. J is TRBJ1-3 and V is TRBV4-1, with D perhaps matching TRBD1 (6 bases). The CDR3 is 15 residues long. Trimming left V 1 base short and J 0 bases short, with 7 bases between. Germline CDR1 MGHRA, CDR2 YSYEKL. The CDR3 sequence: CASSQGTVSGNTIYF. In DNA form, the CDR3 reads TGCGCCAGCAGCCAAGGGACAGTCTCTGGAAACACCATATATTTT.

The genes are TRBV7-3 and TRBJ2-5; 11 positions agree with TRBD1. The CDR3 has 15 residues. Germline V gene sequence: CDR1 SGHTA, CDR2 FQGTGA. Trimming at V came to 5 bases and at J to 1 base, leaving 3 bases not matched to a gene. The CDR3 region has the DNA TGTGCCAGCAGCCTAGGGACAGGGGGCCAAGAGACCCAGTACTTC. Translating it yields CASSLGTGGQETQYF. Variable domain in full (rest from reference TRBV7-3 and TRBJ2-5): GAGVSQTPSNKVTEKGKYVELRCDPISGHTALYWYRQSLGQGPEFLIYFQGTGAADDSGLPNDRFFAVRPEGSVSTLKIQRTERGDSAVYLCASSLGTGGQETQYFGPGTRLLVL.

V and J are TRBV9 and TRBJ2-3, with D perhaps matching TRBD1 or TRBD2 (5 bases each). The V and J ends lost 5 bases and 5 bases respectively, with 12 bases between them. This CDR3 is built from 13 residues. Germline V gene data show CDR1 as SGDLS and CDR2 as YYNGEE. DNA for the CDR3: TGTGCCAGCAGTGGGGCCCGGGAAGATACGCAGTATTTT. Residues: CASSGAREDTQYF.

V is TRBV24-1 and J is TRBJ2-2; D is perhaps TRBD1 (6 bases). Per germline, CDR1 KGHDR and CDR2 SFDVKD. The CDR3 loop spans 17 amino acids. V lost 2 bases and J lost 2, with 14 bases in between. This chain's CDR3 is CATSDYNPGQNTGELFF. CDR3 in DNA: TGTGCCACCAGTGATTATAACCCGGGACAAAACACCGGGGAGCTGTTTTTT.

The rearrangement links TRBV6-2 or TRBV6-3 to TRBJ1-5; D ambiguous. This CDR3 spans 18 amino acids. Germline assignment: CDR1 MNHEY and CDR2 SVGEGT. V was pared by 0 bases and J by 0 bases, with 15 bases between. The DNA for the CDR3 is TGTGCCAGCAGTTACTCCCTTCCGGCGCAGTATAGCAATCAGCCCCAGCATTTT. Translation: CASSYSLPAQYSNQPQHF.

This clone was counted between two and nine times. The gene calls are TRBV6-5 and TRBJ1-6, with D uncertain. This CDR3 is built from 13 residues. CDR1 and CDR2 from the germline V gene are MNHEY and SVGAGI. This chain's CDR3 is CALGSSYNSPLHF. In nucleotides, the CDR3 is TGTGCTCTGGGAAGCTCCTATAATTCACCCCTCCACTTT.

The rearrangement links TRBV2 to TRBJ1-1; TRBD1 agrees at 7 bases. The CDR3 totals 15 residues. V shed 6 bases and J 1 base; nucleotides not matched to a gene: 8. Looked up from germline, CDR1 is SNHLY and CDR2 is FYNNEI. The CDR3 spells CASSSFRGANTEAFF. The CDR3 bases are TGTGCCAGCAGCTCCTTCAGGGGGGCGAACACTGAAGCTTTCTTT.

Regarding this clone: Distinct nucleotide sequences in the sample also encode this CDR3. The gene calls are TRBV2 and TRBJ1-2; TRBD1 matches at 7 bases. The V and J ends lost 5 bases and 5 bases, in that order; junction bases with no gene match: 8. Looked up from germline, CDR1 is SNHLY and CDR2 is FYNNEI. The CDR3 has 14 residues. The CDR3 is CASSSSGTEYGYTF. DNA for the CDR3: TGTGCCAGCAGTAGCTCCGGGACAGAGTATGGCTACACCTTC.

On this clone itself: This sample includes further DNA sequences coding for the same CDR3. This chain links TRBV6-5 with TRBJ2-7; 8 bases line up with TRBD1. CDR1 MNHEY and CDR2 SVGAGI come from the germline V gene. J lost 3 bases, V lost 5 bases, and 6 bases had no gene match. CDR3 length equals 14 residues. The CDR3, as DNA: TGTGCCAGCAGTCGAGACAGGGGAATCTACGAGCAGTACTTC. It translates to CASSRDRGIYEQYF.

The chain joins TRBV12-5 to TRBJ1-1; D gene unclear. This CDR3 contains 11 residues. Germline V gene sequence: CDR1 LGHNT, CDR2 FRNRAP. Trimming shortened V by 4 bases and J by 6 bases, and 6 bases separated the two germline ends. The CDR3 DNA is TGTGCTAGTGGTTCTGCTGCTGAAGCTTTCTTT. Residues: CASGSAAEAFF.

V and J are TRBV30 and TRBJ2-1, with TRBD2 as a possible D gene (5 bases). CDR3 length: 15 amino acids. Trimming shortened V by 3 bases and J by 0 bases, and 12 bases separated the two germline ends. In germline, CDR1 is GTSNPN, CDR2 SVGIG (reference sequence). In DNA, the CDR3 is TGTGCCTGGAGGGAAGCGGACCGCTCCTACAATGAGCAGTTCTTC. It translates to CAWREADRSYNEQFF.

Here the CDR3 DNA reads TGTGCCAGCAGCTTTAGCGGTCGAAGCCCCACTGAAGCTTTCTTT. Its protein is CASSFSGRSPTEAFF. The chain links TRBV11-2 to TRBJ1-1; D is unclear. The germline V gene encodes CDR1 SGHAT and CDR2 FQNNGV. This CDR3 has 15 amino acids. V lost 3 bases and J 4 bases, leaving 15 bases between the germline ends.

This chain links TRBV12-3 or TRBV12-4 with TRBJ1-6; a possible D gene is TRBD1 (5 bases). V lost 6 bases, J lost 7 bases, and 10 bases lay in between. The CDR3 totals 13 residues. CDR3 bases: TGTGCCAGCAGGGGGGAGGGCAATTCACCCCTCCACTTT. Translated, it gives CASRGEGNSPLHF.

The chain links TRBV6-6 to TRBJ2-1; D not certain. V was pared by 5 bases and J by 8 bases, with 4 bases between. This CDR3 spans 10 amino acids. CDR1 is MNHNY, CDR2 SVGAGI, per germline (reference sequence). The CDR3 here is CASSGHEQFF. Written as DNA, the CDR3 is TGTGCCAGCAGTGGGCATGAGCAGTTCTTC.

The CDR3 DNA follows: TGTGCCAGCAGTGCCGGGACGGCTAAAGCTTTCTTT. Protein: CASSAGTAKAFF. The chain links TRBV5-6 to TRBJ1-1; D possibly corresponds to TRBD1 (5 bases). The V end was cut by 5 bases, the J end by 9 bases, with 14 bases between. Germline V CDR1 and CDR2: SGHDT, YYEEEE. The CDR3 totals 12 residues.

V is TRBV6-2 or TRBV6-3 and J is TRBJ2-1, with D unresolved. The germline V gene encodes CDR1 MNHEY and CDR2 SVGEGT. This CDR3 is 12 amino acids long. Trimming removed 1 base at V and 10 bases at J, with 8 bases between. CDR3 in amino acids: CASSYFGLEQFF. The CDR3 DNA is TGTGCCAGCAGTTACTTCGGCCTCGAGCAGTTCTTC.

V is TRBV11-3 and J is TRBJ2-3; D unresolved. The CDR3 has 12 residues. Trimming left V 0 bases short and J 7 bases short, with 5 bases between. The V gene's germline CDR1 is SGHNT and CDR2 YENEEA. The CDR3 here is CASSLESNTQYF. CDR3 nucleotides: TGTGCCAGCAGCTTAGAATCGAATACGCAGTATTTT.

This clone has just one count. The chain carries TRBV6-5 and TRBJ1-2; possibly TRBD1 for D (6 bases). The length of the CDR3 is 16 residues. Trimming left V 0 bases short and J 6 bases short, with 17 bases between. Germline V lookup: CDR1 MNHEY, CDR2 SVGAGI. The CDR3, as DNA: TGTGCCAGCAGTTACTCGGTCAACAGGGAGGGCAATGGCTACACCTTC. Amino acid sequence: CASSYSVNREGNGYTF.

V usage is TRBV2 and J usage is TRBJ1-1; TRBD1 matches 7 bases. The CDR3 contains 13 residues. V gave up 8 bases and J gave up 5 bases; unmatched junction bases: 8. Germline values: CDR1 SNHLY, CDR2 FYNNEI. The CDR3 reads CASRQGTQTEAFF. For the CDR3, the DNA is TGTGCCAGCCGACAGGGTACTCAAACTGAAGCTTTCTTT.

CDR3 sequence reads: CASSKDREGEQYF. The CDR3 DNA sequence: TGTGCCAGCAGCAAGGACAGGGAGGGCGAGCAGTACTTC. The rearrangement uses TRBV13 and TRBJ2-7, with D possibly TRBD1 on 8 matching bases. Trimming pared 5 bases from V and 6 bases from J, leaving 14 bases between. Germline CDR1 reads PRHDT; CDR2 reads FYEKMQ (reference sequence). The CDR3 sequence is 13 residues long.

The J gene is TRBJ2-7, the V gene TRBV24-1; D is unclear. The CDR3 extends over 12 amino acids. Germline V gene data show CDR1 as KGHDR and CDR2 as SFDVKD. The germline V and J ends were trimmed by 0 bases and 9 bases, with 8 bases remaining between them. The CDR3 spells CATSDLQGRQYF. The DNA for the CDR3 is TGTGCCACCAGTGATTTGCAAGGGCGGCAGTACTTC.

This clone was detected once. The chain joins TRBV6-1 to TRBJ1-3, with D perhaps TRBD1 (5 bases). The V end lost 3 bases, the J end lost 0 bases, and 12 bases lay between the germline ends. Germline V gives CDR1 MNHNS, CDR2 SASEGT. This CDR3 is built from 16 residues. CDR3 nucleotides: TGTGCCAGCAGTGATCCACGACAGAGCTCTGGAAACACCATATATTTT. It encodes CASSDPRQSSGNTIYF.

This clone was picked up one time. This rearrangement joins TRBV19 to TRBJ1-2; 7 nucleotides line up with TRBD1. Per germline, CDR1 LNHDA and CDR2 SQIVND (reference sequence). The CDR3 loop spans 15 amino acids. V gave up 4 bases and J gave up 7 bases; unmatched junction bases: 12. The CDR3 loop reads CASSTLADRVSGYTF. The CDR3 DNA reads as TGTGCCAGTAGTACCCTGGCCGACAGGGTCTCTGGCTACACCTTC.

The chain's CDR3 is CASSLRANTEAFF. The CDR3 DNA reads TGTGCCAGCAGCTTGAGAGCGAACACTGAAGCTTTCTTT. The genes are TRBV5-4 and TRBJ1-1; no clear D. In germline, CDR1 is SGHNT, CDR2 YYREEE (reference sequence). CDR3 length: 13 amino acids. The V end was cut by 1 base, the J end by 1 base, with 5 bases between.

This chain joins TRBV14 and TRBJ2-3; D may be TRBD2 (5 bases). The V and J ends lost 6 bases and 2 bases respectively, with 15 bases between them. The CDR3 covers 15 residues. Germline-derived CDR1 and CDR2 are SGHDN and FVKESK. CDR3 protein: CASRAAGLYTDTQYF. The CDR3 DNA is TGTGCCAGCAGAGCGGCGGGCCTTTACACAGATACGCAGTATTTT.

This clone was seen a single time. The genes are TRBV7-3 and TRBJ2-3, with a tentative D call TRBD1 (6 bases). The CDR3 is 14 residues long. Between the trimmed V and J ends, which lost 5 bases and 4 bases, there was a span of 13 bases. Germline values: CDR1 SGHTA, CDR2 FQGTGA. In DNA form, the CDR3 reads TGTGCCAGCAGCGAAAGTGGGGGCGCAGATACGCAGTATTTT. Residues: CASSESGGADTQYF.

Worth noting for this clone: The identical CDR3 is also encoded by other nucleotide sequences in the sample. The chain links TRBV5-1 to TRBJ1-1; 9 bases match TRBD1. The V and J ends lost 0 bases and 4 bases, in that order; junction bases with no gene match: 1. Germline CDR1 is SGHRS and CDR2 is YFSETQ. The CDR3 extends over 14 amino acids. This chain's CDR3 is CASSLGTGATEAFF. CDR3 DNA: TGCGCCAGCAGCTTGGGGACAGGGGCCACTGAAGCTTTCTTT.

The rearrangement joins TRBV5-1 to TRBJ2-7; D remains unclear. Trimming pared 0 bases from V and 2 bases from J, leaving 3 bases between. In germline, CDR1 is SGHRS, CDR2 YFSETQ. This CDR3 contains 12 residues. CDR3 loop: CASSLETYEQYF. The CDR3 region has the DNA TGCGCCAGCAGCTTGGAGACCTACGAGCAGTACTTC.

This clone was picked up one time. V usage is TRBV7-8 and J usage is TRBJ2-7; either TRBD1 or TRBD2 may fit D (6 bases each). The CDR3 loop spans 15 amino acids. Germline CDR1 is SGHVS and CDR2 is FQNEAQ. Trimming removed 7 bases from V and 1 base from J, with 17 bases in between. The CDR3 protein is CASTLLGGTSYEQYF. Here the CDR3 DNA reads TGTGCCAGCACTCTTCTCGGCGGGACATCCTACGAGCAGTACTTC.

This clone showed up just once. V is TRBV27 and J is TRBJ1-2; unclear D gene. CDR1 and CDR2 (germline): MNHEY, SMNVEV (reference sequence). The V and J ends lost 0 bases and 2 bases respectively, with 10 bases between them. The CDR3 spans 15 residues. DNA of the CDR3: TGTGCCAGCAGTTTATCGGGTAGGCTCAACTATGGCTACACCTTC. Amino acids: CASSLSGRLNYGYTF.